This entry lists 2 T cell receptor beta chains sequenced from one sample in a study of T-cell memory formation after mild COVID-19. TCRdb analysed the 5' RACE reads with MiXCR anew, one entry per CDR3 protein. The table records 470,000 or so distinct CDR3 sequences, approximately 18% of them present only once. The sample was PBMCs or a T cell subset sorted from them (not recorded which). The receptors here all came from a man aged 18 to 30 who had mild COVID-19 (a few samples of this study predate the infection). Cell type and time point are not known.

The chain joins TRBV5-6 to TRBJ1-1; 9 bases agree with TRBD1. Germline trimming cut 4 bases from V and 5 bases from J; bases unmatched to any gene: 6. The germline V gene encodes CDR1 SGHDT and CDR2 YYEEEE. The CDR3 has 14 amino acids. CDR3 amino acids: CASSAGTGSTEAFF. Here the CDR3 DNA reads TGTGCCAGCAGCGCCGGGACAGGGTCAACTGAAGCTTTCTTT.

This clonotype was seen a few times. The chain is built from TRBV10-1 and TRBJ2-1; D ambiguous. The V end lost 9 bases, the J end lost 10 bases, and 16 bases lay between the germline ends. The germline gives CDR1 WNHNN, CDR2 SYGVQD (reference sequence). CDR3 length: 12 residues. CDR3 coding DNA: TGCGCCAGGGGAAGTAGAAGTCCGGAGCAGTTCTTC. Protein product: CARGSRSPEQFF.